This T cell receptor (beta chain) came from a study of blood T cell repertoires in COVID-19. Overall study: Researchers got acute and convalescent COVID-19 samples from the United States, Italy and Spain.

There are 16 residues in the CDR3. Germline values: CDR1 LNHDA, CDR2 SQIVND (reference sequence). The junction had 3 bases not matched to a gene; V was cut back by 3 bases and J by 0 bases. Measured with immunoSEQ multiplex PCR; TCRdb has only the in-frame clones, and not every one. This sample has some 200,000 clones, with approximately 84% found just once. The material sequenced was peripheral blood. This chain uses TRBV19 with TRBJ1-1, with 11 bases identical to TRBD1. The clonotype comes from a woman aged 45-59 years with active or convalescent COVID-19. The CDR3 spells CASSMDRGHVNTEAFF. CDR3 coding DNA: TGTGCCAGTAGTATGGACAGGGGGCACGTGAACACTGAAGCTTTCTTT.